These 14 T cell receptor beta chains came from one sample sequenced in a study of shared clonotypes between healthy human individuals. Positively selected for CCR7, the CD45RO-negative cells used as naive CD8 cells excluded terminally differentiated effector memory CD45RA+ cells. Sequencing was performed with immunoSEQ multiplex PCR; in TCRdb, only in-frame clones are kept and a portion is missing. The profile shows about 680,000 clones, just over 90% of them singletons. Sequenced input: naive CD8+ T cells sorted from blood. Receptor source: a man under 40 in good health.

The chain uses TRBV9 and TRBJ2-7; 7 bases align to TRBD2. Unmatched junction bases numbered 9, after V lost 0 bases and J lost 6 bases. Germline CDR1 is SGDLS and CDR2 is YYNGEE. This CDR3 is built from 15 residues. CDR3 protein: CASSVGSGLIAEQYF. Written as DNA, the CDR3 is TGTGCCAGCAGCGTAGGATCGGGACTAATCGCCGAGCAGTACTTC.

The rearrangement joins TRBV19 to TRBJ1-1; 8 bases are shared with TRBD1. In germline, CDR1 is LNHDA, CDR2 SQIVND (reference sequence). The CDR3 totals 16 residues. Trimming cost V 4 bases and J 1 base; bases outside gene matches: 8. The CDR3 DNA reads TGTGCCAGTAGTACCCGACAGGGGTGGGAGAACACTGAAGCTTTCTTT. It translates to CASSTRQGWENTEAFF. Full variable domain (remainder filled in from reference TRBV19 and TRBJ1-1): DGGITQSPKYLFRKEGQNVTLSCEQNLNHDAMYWYRQDPGQGLRLIYYSQIVNDFQKGDIAEGYSVSREKKESFPLTVTSAQKNPTAFYLCASSTRQGWENTEAFFGQGTRLTVV.

This clone was counted a single time. The CDR3 reads CASSLRLAGEGGTDTQYF. As DNA, the CDR3 is TGTGCCAGCAGCTTAAGACTAGCGGGAGAGGGCGGGACAGATACGCAGTATTTT. The chain links TRBV11-2 to TRBJ2-3; 12 bases match TRBD2. J was trimmed by 3 bases and V by 2 bases; bases with no gene match: 9. Per germline, CDR1 SGHAT and CDR2 FQNNGV. The CDR3 loop spans 18 amino acids. Looking up the rest from reference TRBV11-2 and TRBJ2-3 gives the full variable domain: EAGVAQSPRYKIIEKRQSVAFWCNPISGHATLYWYQQILGQGPKLLIQFQNNGVVDDSQLPKDRFSAERLKGVDSTLKIQPAKLEDSAVYLCASSLRLAGEGGTDTQYFGPGTRLTVL.

This chain connects TRBV4-3 to TRBJ1-4; 7 positions match TRBD1. The CDR3 is made up of 15 amino acids. Germline V lookup: CDR1 LGHNA, CDR2 YSLEER. The trim removed 7 bases at V and 8 bases at J, leaving 13 bases unmatched. CDR3 DNA: TGCGCCAGCACCGTGGACCGCGGAGGGGGCGAAAAACTGTTTTTT. It translates to CASTVDRGGGEKLFF.

This chain links TRBV7-3 with TRBJ2-3, with 11 bases that match TRBD1. Per germline, CDR1 SGHTA and CDR2 FQGTGA. Losses at the gene ends were 5 bases for V and 5 bases for J; bases not matched to a gene: 6. The CDR3 totals 15 residues. The CDR3 reads CASSPRTGGGDTQYF. CDR3 coding DNA: TGTGCCAGCAGCCCCCGGACAGGGGGCGGAGATACGCAGTATTTT. Combining the CDR3 with reference TRBV7-3 and TRBJ2-3 gives the whole variable domain GAGVSQTPSNKVTEKGKYVELRCDPISGHTALYWYRQSLGQGPEFLIYFQGTGAADDSGLPNDRFFAVRPEGSVSTLKIQRTERGDSAVYLCASSPRTGGGDTQYFGPGTRLTVL.

The chain recombines TRBV11-2 with TRBJ1-1, with D hard to call. Germline lookup yields CDR1 SGHAT and CDR2 FQNNGV. The V gene lost 2 bases and the J gene lost 4 bases, with 14 bases spanning the gap. The CDR3 sequence is 15 residues long. The CDR3 bases are TGTGCCAGCAGCTTAAATCGGCAGATTTCCACTGAAGCTTTCTTT. It codes for CASSLNRQISTEAFF.

The chain uses TRBV5-3 and TRBJ2-5, with a tentative D call TRBD2 (6 bases). TRBV5-3 is labeled an ORF, and its function is uncertain. V gave up 10 bases and J gave up 3 bases, with 25 bases separating them. There are 16 residues in the CDR3. The CDR3 coding sequence is TGTGCCCGAGTGGGGAGGAAGACGATTTTGAAAGAGACCCAGTACTTC. It translates to CARVGRKTILKETQYF.

The gene calls are TRBV13 and TRBJ2-3; 9 bases line up with TRBD2. The J segment lost 2 bases and the V segment lost 5 bases, leaving 2 bases of the junction unmatched. The CDR3 has 14 residues. CDR1 and CDR2 (germline): PRHDT, FYEKMQ (reference sequence). The CDR3 sequence is CASSGTSNTDTQYF. The CDR3 DNA is TGTGCCAGCAGCGGGACTAGCAACACAGATACGCAGTATTTT.

This rearrangement joins TRBV10-3 to TRBJ2-1, with 11 bases fitting TRBD2. Germline lookup yields CDR1 ENHRY and CDR2 SYGVKD. With V trimmed by 0 bases and J by 6 bases, 4 bases remained unmatched. The CDR3 runs 16 residues. The CDR3 DNA follows: TGTGCCATCAGTGAGTCCGAACTAGCGGGAGTCAATGAGCAGTTCTTC. Translated, it gives CAISESELAGVNEQFF.

This sequence joins TRBV28 and TRBJ2-1; 13 bases are a match to TRBD2. The CDR3 totals 22 residues. Germline CDR1 and CDR2: MDHEN and SYDVKM. J lost 4 bases, V lost 5 bases, and 23 bases had no gene match. DNA for the CDR3: TGTGCCAGCAGTCCACTATCAGCCCGACTAGCGGGAGGTTGGGTGGGATACAATGAGCAGTTCTTC. As protein: CASSPLSARLAGGWVGYNEQFF. Filled out from reference TRBV28 and TRBJ2-1, the complete variable domain reads DVKVTQSSRYLVKRTGEKVFLECVQDMDHENMFWYRQDPGLGLRLIYFSYDVKMKEKGDIPEGYSVSREKKERFSLILESASTNQTSMYLCASSPLSARLAGGWVGYNEQFFGPGTRLTVL.

V is TRBV19 and J is TRBJ1-3, with no clear D. The CDR3 spans 14 residues. The V and J ends lost 5 bases and 0 bases respectively, with 8 bases between them. Looked up from germline, CDR1 is LNHDA and CDR2 is SQIVND (reference sequence). CDR3 region: CASSLADSGNTIYF. CDR3 nucleotides: TGTGCCAGTAGTTTGGCAGACTCTGGAAACACCATATATTTT.

In its sample, this clone was seen a few times. The chain links TRBV7-6 to TRBJ2-1, with 7 bases matching TRBD2. The germline gives CDR1 SGHVS, CDR2 FNYEAQ. This CDR3 is 15 amino acids long. V was pared by 1 base and J by 3 bases, with 3 bases of the junction left unmatched. The CDR3 spells CASSLERDYYNEQFF. CDR3 nucleotide sequence: TGTGCCAGCAGCTTAGAGCGGGACTACTACAATGAGCAGTTCTTC.

The J gene is TRBJ2-1, the V gene TRBV7-9; 10 bases fit TRBD2. V was clipped by 4 bases and J by 6 bases; unmatched bases: 6. The CDR3 runs 15 residues. CDR1 and CDR2 (germline): SEHNR, FQNEAQ (reference sequence). CDR3 region: CASSSLAGESNEQFF. Written as DNA, the CDR3 is TGTGCCAGCAGCTCCCTAGCGGGAGAGTCCAATGAGCAGTTCTTC.

V is TRBV4-3 and J is TRBJ2-1; 9 nucleotides align to TRBD2. The germline CDR1 and CDR2 sequences are LGHNA and YSLEER. The CDR3 totals 19 residues. With 1 base clipped from V and 2 bases from J, the junction kept 12 bases outside the gene matches. The CDR3 DNA reads TGCGCCAGCAGCCAAGGTGCTAGCGGGGACCGAACTCCCTACAATGAGCAGTTCTTC. This gives the protein CASSQGASGDRTPYNEQFF.